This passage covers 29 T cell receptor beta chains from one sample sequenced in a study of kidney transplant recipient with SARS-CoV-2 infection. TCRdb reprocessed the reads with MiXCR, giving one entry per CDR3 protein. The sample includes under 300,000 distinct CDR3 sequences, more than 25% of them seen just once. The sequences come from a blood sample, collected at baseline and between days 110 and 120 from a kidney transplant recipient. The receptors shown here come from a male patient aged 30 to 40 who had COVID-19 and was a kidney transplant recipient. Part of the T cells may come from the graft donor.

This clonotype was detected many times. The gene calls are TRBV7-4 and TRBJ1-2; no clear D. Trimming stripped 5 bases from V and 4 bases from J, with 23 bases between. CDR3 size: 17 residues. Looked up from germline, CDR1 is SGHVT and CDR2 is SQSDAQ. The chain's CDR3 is CASSSGISARKTYGYTF. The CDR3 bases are TGTGCCAGCAGCAGTGGAATTTCAGCTCGAAAGACCTATGGCTACACCTTC.

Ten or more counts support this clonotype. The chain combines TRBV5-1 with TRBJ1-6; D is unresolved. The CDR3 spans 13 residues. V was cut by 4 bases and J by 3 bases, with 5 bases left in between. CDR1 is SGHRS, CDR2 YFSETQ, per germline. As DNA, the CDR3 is TGCGCCAGCAGCACAGACTATAATTCACCCCTCCACTTT. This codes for CASSTDYNSPLHF.

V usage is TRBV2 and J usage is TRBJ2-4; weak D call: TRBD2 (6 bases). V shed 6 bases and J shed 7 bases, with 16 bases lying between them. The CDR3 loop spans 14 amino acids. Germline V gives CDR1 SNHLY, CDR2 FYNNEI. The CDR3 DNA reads TGTGCCAGCAGCACGGATAGCGGATATAACATTCAGTACTTC. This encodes CASSTDSGYNIQYF.

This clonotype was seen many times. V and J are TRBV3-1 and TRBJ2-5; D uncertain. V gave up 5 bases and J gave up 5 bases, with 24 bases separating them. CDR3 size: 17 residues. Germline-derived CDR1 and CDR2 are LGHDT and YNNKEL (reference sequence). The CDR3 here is CASSASFPISFSETQYF. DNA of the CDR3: TGTGCCAGCAGCGCGAGTTTTCCCATTTCTTTCTCTGAGACCCAGTACTTC.

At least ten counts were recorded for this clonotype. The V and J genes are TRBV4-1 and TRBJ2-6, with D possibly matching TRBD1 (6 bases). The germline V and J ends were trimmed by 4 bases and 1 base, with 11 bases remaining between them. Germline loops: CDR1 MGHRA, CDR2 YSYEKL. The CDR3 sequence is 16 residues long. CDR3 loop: CASSRTGKSGANVLTF. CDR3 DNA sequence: TGCGCCAGCAGCCGAACAGGGAAATCTGGGGCCAACGTCCTGACTTTC.

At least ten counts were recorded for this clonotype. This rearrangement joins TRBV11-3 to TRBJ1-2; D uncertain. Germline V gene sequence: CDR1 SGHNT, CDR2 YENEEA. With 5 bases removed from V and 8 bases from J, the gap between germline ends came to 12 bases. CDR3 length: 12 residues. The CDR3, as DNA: TGTGCCAGCAGCCCCGACGAAGGGGGCTACACCTTC. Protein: CASSPDEGGYTF.

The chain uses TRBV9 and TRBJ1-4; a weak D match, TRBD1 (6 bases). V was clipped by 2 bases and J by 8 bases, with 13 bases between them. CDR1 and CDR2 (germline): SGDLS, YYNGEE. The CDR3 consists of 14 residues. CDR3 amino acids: CASSVEGDREKLFF. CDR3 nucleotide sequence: TGTGCCAGCAGCGTGGAGGGGGATCGGGAAAAACTGTTTTTT.

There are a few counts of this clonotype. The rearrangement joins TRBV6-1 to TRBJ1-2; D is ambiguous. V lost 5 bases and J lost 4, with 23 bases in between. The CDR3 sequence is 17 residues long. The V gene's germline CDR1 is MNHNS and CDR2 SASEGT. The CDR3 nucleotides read TGTGCCAGCAGTCAACGTAACTCTATGCGAAAGACCTATGGCTACACCTTC. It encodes CASSQRNSMRKTYGYTF.

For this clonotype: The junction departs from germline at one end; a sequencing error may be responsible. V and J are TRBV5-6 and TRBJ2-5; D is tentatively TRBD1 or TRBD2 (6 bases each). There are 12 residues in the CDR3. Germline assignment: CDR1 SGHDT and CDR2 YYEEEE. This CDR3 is CASSWRGGTQCF. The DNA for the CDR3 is TGTGCCAGCAGCTGGCGAGGGGGGACCCAGTGCTTC.

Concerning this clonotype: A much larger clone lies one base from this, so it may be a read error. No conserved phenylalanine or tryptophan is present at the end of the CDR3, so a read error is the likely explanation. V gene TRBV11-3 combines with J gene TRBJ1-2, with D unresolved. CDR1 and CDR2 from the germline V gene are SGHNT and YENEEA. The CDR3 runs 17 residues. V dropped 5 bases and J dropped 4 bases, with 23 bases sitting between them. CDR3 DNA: TGTGCCAGCAGCACTTGGTCCGATCTCGGAAAGACCTATGGCTACACCCTC. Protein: CASSTWSDLGKTYGYTL.

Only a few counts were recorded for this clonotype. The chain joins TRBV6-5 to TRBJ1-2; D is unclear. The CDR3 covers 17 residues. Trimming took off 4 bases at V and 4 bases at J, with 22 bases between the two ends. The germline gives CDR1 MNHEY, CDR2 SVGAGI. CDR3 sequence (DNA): TGTGCCAGCAGTTCCGAACGGGAATGTAGAAAGACCTATGGCTACACCTTC. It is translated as CASSSERECRKTYGYTF.

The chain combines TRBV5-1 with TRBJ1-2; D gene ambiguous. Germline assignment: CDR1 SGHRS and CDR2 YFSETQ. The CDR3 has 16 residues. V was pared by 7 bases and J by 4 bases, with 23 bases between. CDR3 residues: CASLNLSVRKTYGYTF. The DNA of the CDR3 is TGCGCCAGCCTCAACTTATCGGTTCGAAAGACCTATGGCTACACCTTC.

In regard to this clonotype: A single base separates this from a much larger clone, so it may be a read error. This chain's CDR3 is CASNASVSLKTYGYTF. The CDR3 coding sequence is TGTGCCAGCAACGCATCTGTCTCGCTAAAGACCTATGGCTACACCTTC. J is TRBJ1-2 and V is TRBV5-5; no reliable D call. Germline V gene data show CDR1 as SGHKS and CDR2 as YYEKEE (reference sequence). V lost 6 bases, J lost 4 bases, and 22 bases lay in between. This CDR3 contains 16 residues.

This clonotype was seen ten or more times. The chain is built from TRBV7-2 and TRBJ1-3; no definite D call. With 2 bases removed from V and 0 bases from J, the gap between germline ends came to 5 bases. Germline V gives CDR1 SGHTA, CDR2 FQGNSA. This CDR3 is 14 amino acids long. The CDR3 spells CASSLRSSGNTIYF. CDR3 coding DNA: TGTGCCAGCAGCTTAAGGAGCTCTGGAAACACCATATATTTT.

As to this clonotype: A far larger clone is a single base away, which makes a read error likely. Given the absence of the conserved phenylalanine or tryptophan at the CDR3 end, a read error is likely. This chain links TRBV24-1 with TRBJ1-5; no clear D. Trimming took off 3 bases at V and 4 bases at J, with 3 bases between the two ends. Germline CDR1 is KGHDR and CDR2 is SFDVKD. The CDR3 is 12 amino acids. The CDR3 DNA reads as TGTGCCACCAGTGATCCGAATCAGCCCCAGCATTGT. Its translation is CATSDPNQPQHC.

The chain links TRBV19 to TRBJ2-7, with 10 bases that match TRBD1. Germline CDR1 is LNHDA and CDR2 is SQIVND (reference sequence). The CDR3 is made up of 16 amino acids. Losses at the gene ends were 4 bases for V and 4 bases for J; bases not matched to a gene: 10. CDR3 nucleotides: TGTGCCAGTAGTACTTTACCGGGACAGGGGTTATACGAGCAGTACTTC. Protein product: CASSTLPGQGLYEQYF.

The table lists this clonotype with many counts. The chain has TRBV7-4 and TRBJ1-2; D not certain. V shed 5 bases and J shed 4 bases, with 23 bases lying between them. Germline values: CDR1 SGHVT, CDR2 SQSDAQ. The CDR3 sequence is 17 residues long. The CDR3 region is CASSDFNSARKTYGYTF. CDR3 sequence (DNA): TGTGCCAGCAGCGACTTCAATTCAGCTCGAAAGACCTATGGCTACACCTTC.

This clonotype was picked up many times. The CDR3 coding sequence is TGTGCCAGTACCGCCACAGGCGACTCTGGAAACACCATATATTTT. The encoded protein is CASTATGDSGNTIYF. The chain uses TRBV19 and TRBJ1-3, with D possibly being TRBD1 (5 bases). The germline gives CDR1 LNHDA, CDR2 SQIVND (reference sequence). CDR3 length: 15 amino acids. V was pared by 7 bases and J by 0 bases, with 13 bases between.

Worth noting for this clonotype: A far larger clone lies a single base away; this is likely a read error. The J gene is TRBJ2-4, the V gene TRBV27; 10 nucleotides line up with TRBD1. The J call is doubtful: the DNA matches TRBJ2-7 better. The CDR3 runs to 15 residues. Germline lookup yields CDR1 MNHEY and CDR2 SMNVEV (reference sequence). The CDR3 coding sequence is TGTGCCAGCAGTTTATTCGGGACAGGGGACTACGAGCAGTACTTC. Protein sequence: CASSLFGTGDYEQYF.

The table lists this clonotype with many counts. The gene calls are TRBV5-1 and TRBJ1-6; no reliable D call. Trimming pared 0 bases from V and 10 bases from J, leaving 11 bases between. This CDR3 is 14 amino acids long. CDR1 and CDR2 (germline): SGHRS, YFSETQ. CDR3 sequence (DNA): TGCGCCAGCAGCTTGGATGGGATACGGTCACCCCTCCACTTT. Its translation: CASSLDGIRSPLHF.

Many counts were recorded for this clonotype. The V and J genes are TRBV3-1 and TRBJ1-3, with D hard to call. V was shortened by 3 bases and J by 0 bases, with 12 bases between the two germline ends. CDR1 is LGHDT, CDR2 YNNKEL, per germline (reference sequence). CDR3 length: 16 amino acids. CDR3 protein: CASSQVHQISGNTIYF. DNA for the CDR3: TGTGCCAGCAGCCAGGTTCACCAGATCTCTGGAAACACCATATATTTT. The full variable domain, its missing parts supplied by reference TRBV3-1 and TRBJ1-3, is DTAVSQTPKYLVTQMGNDKSIKCEQNLGHDTMYWYKQDSKKFLKIMFSYNNKELIINETVPNRFSPKSPDKAHLNLHINSLELGDSAVYFCASSQVHQISGNTIYFGEGSWLTVV.

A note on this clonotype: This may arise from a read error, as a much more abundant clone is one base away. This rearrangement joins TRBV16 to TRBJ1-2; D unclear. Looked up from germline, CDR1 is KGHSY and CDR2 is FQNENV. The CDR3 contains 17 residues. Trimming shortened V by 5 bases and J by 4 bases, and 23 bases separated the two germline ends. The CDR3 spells CASSMNMVVRKTYGYTF. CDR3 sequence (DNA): TGTGCCAGCAGCATGAACATGGTCGTTAGAAAGACCTATGGCTACACCTTC.

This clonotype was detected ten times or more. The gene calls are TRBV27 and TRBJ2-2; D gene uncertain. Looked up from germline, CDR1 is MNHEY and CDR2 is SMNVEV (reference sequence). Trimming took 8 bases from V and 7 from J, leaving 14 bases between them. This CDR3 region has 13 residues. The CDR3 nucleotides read TGTGCCAGCCGCCGTTATGGTGACGGGGAGCTGTTTTTT. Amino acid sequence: CASRRYGDGELFF.

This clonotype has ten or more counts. CDR3 sequence (DNA): TGTGCCAGCAGTAACGACCGCAGCTTCCGAAAGACCTATGGCTACACCTTC. It translates to CASSNDRSFRKTYGYTF. The V gene is TRBV12-3 or TRBV12-4, the J gene TRBJ1-2; D not resolved. The CDR3 totals 17 residues. V shed 5 bases and J shed 4 bases, with 23 bases lying between them.

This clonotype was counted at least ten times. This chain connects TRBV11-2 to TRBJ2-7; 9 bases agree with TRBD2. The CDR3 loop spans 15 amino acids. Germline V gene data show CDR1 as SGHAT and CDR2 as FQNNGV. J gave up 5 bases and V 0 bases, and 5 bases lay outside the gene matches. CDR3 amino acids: CASSLERLAGHEQYF. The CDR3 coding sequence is TGTGCCAGCAGCTTAGAGCGGCTAGCGGGACACGAGCAGTACTTC.

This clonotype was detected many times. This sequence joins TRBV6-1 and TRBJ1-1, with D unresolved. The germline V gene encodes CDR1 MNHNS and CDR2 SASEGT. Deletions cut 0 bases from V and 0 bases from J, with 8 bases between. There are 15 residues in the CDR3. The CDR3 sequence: CASSEAWVVNTEAFF. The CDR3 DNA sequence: TGTGCCAGCAGTGAAGCTTGGGTAGTGAACACTGAAGCTTTCTTT.

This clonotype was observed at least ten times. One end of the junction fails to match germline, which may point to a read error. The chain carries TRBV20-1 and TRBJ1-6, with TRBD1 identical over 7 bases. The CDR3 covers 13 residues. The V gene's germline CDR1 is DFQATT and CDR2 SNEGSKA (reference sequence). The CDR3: CSAVGDSNTPLHF. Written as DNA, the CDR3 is TGCAGTGCTGTGGGGGACAGTAATACACCCCTCCACTTT.

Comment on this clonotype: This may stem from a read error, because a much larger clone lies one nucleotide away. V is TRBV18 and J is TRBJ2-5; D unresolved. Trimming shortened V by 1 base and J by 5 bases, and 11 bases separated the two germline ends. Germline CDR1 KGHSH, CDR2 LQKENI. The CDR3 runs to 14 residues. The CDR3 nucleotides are TGTGCCAGCTCACCACTAGGGCTTGGCGAGACCCAGTACTTC. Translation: CASSPLGLGETQYF. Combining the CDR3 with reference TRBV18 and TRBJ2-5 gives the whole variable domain NAGVMQNPRHLVRRRGQEARLRCSPMKGHSHVYWYRQLPEEGLKFMVYLQKENIIDESGMPKERFSAEFPKEGPSILRIQQVVRGDSAAYFCASSPLGLGETQYFGPGTRLLVL.

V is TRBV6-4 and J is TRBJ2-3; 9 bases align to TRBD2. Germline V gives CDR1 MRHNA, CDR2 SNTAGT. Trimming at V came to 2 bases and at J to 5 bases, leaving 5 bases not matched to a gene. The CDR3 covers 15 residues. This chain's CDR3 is CASSDGGGAGDTQYF. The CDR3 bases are TGTGCCAGCAGTGACGGCGGGGGGGCTGGAGATACGCAGTATTTT.